The next 7 T cell receptor beta chains were all read from a single sample in a study of Ad26.COV2.S vaccination and SARS-CoV-2 variants. Treatment noted: 15 to 20 received Ad26.COV2.S at low or high dose, single or two shots; about 5 received placebo; per-sample allocation not given. Specimens were obtained on day 63 following the first vaccine or placebo injection. Using immunoSEQ multiplex PCR, the repertoire was profiled, and TCRdb retains in-frame clones only, with some absent. The repertoire holds fewer than 400,000 clones, just under 85% seen once, with 2.1% in the top ten. Sequences were derived from peripheral blood, sampled in a trial of Ad26.COV2.S vaccine versus placebo. All receptors derive from a person aged 18-60 years who received the Ad26.COV2.S COVID-19 vaccine or a placebo.

The V gene is TRBV9, the J gene TRBJ2-2, with D uncertain. There are 15 residues in the CDR3. Trimming shortened V by 0 bases and J by 4 bases, and 10 bases separated the two germline ends. The V gene's germline CDR1 is SGDLS and CDR2 YYNGEE. The CDR3 loop reads CASSVVDTGTGELFF. Written as DNA, the CDR3 is TGTGCCAGCAGCGTAGTTGACACCGGCACCGGGGAGCTGTTTTTT.

This clone has just one count. V is TRBV5-4 and J is TRBJ2-1, with D possibly TRBD1 on 6 matching bases. Trimming shortened V by 7 bases and J by 6 bases, and 11 bases separated the two germline ends. The CDR3 contains 12 residues. Germline lookup yields CDR1 SGHNT and CDR2 YYREEE (reference sequence). Here the CDR3 reads CASHDRPNEQFF. The CDR3 nucleotides are TGTGCCAGCCACGACAGGCCCAATGAGCAGTTCTTC.

This clone was picked up a small number of times. This chain joins TRBV6-5 and TRBJ1-6; D remains unclear. Germline CDR1 is MNHEY and CDR2 is SVGAGI. The length of the CDR3 is 14 residues. Trimming stripped 6 bases from V and 10 bases from J, with 16 bases between. In DNA, the CDR3 is TGTGCCAGCAGAACCGGCGCCATCGGCTCACCCCTCCACTTT. This translates into CASRTGAIGSPLHF.

The rearrangement uses TRBV5-1 and TRBJ2-7, with 10 bases that match TRBD2. The CDR3 runs to 15 residues. From germline, CDR1 is SGHRS and CDR2 YFSETQ. J gave up 2 bases and V 5 bases, and 7 bases lay outside the gene matches. DNA for the CDR3: TGCGCCAGCAGTTTCCTAGCGGGGGCGACCTACGAGCAGTACTTC. Translation gives CASSFLAGATYEQYF. Combining the CDR3 with reference TRBV5-1 and TRBJ2-7 gives the whole variable domain KAGVTQTPRYLIKTRGQQVTLSCSPISGHRSVSWYQQTPGQGLQFLFEYFSETQRNKGNFPGRFSGRQFSNSRSEMNVSTLELGDSALYLCASSFLAGATYEQYFGPGTRLTVT.

The chain uses TRBV28 and TRBJ2-7; 12 bases line up with TRBD1. V trimming: 5 bases; J trimming: 6 bases; junction bases outside the gene matches: 2. Germline V gene sequence: CDR1 MDHEN, CDR2 SYDVKM. CDR3 length: 13 amino acids. The CDR3 bases are TGTGCCAGCAGTGGGGACAGGGGGCTCGAGCAGTACTTC. It yields the protein CASSGDRGLEQYF.

The J gene is TRBJ1-4, the V gene TRBV15; tentative D call: TRBD1 (5 bases). Germline-derived CDR1 and CDR2 are LNHNV and YYDKDF (reference sequence). The CDR3 extends over 15 amino acids. V shed 0 bases and J shed 7 bases, with 12 bases lying between them. The CDR3 nucleotides read TGTGCCACCAGCAGAGAGGGAGGGACGGGTGAAAAACTGTTTTTT. It encodes CATSREGGTGEKLFF.

This clone was seen a few times. This chain joins TRBV29-1 and TRBJ2-5, with 7 bases fitting TRBD2. Germline CDR1 is SQVTM and CDR2 is ANQGSEA. The J segment lost 0 bases and the V segment lost 7 bases, leaving 2 bases of the junction unmatched. This CDR3 comprises 12 residues. CDR3 bases: TGCAGCGCCGGGACTAACCAAGAGACCCAGTACTTC. Its translation: CSAGTNQETQYF.